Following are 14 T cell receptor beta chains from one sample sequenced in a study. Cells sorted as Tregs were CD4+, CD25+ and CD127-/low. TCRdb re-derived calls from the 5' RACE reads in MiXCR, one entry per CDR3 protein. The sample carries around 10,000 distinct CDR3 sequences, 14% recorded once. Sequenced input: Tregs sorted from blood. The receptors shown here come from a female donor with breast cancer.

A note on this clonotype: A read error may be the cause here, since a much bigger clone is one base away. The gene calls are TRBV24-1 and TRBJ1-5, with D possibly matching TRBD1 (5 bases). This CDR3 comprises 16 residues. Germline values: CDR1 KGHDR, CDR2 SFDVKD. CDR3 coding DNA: TGTGCCACCAGTGAAAGGGCCAGGGATAGCAATCATCCCCAGCATTTT. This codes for CATSERARDSNHPQHF.

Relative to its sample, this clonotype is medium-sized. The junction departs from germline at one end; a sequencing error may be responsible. In DNA form, the CDR3 reads TGTGCCACCAGCAGAGAGGCTAGCGGGAGGGCCTACAATGAGCATTTCTTC. This codes for CATSREASGRAYNEHFF. The gene calls are TRBV15 and TRBJ2-1; TRBD2 matches 12 bases. The CDR3 is 17 amino acids. Germline CDR1 reads LNHNV; CDR2 reads YYDKDF (reference sequence).

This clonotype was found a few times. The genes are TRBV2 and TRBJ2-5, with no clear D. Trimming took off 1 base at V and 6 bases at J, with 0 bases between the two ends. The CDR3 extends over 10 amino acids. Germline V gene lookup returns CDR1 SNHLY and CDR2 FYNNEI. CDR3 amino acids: CASSEETQYF. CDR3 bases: TGTGCCAGCAGTGAAGAGACCCAGTACTTC.

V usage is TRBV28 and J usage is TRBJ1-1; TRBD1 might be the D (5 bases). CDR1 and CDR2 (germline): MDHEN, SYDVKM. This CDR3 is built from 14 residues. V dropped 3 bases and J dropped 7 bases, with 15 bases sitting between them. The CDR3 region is CASSFSRANSEAFF. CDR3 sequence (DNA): TGTGCCAGCAGTTTTTCCAGGGCGAATAGTGAAGCTTTCTTT.

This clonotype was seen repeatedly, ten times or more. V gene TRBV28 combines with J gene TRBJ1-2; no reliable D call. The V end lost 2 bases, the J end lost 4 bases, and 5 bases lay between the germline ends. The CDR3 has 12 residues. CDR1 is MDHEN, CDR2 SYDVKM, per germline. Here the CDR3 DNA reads TGTGCCAGCAGTTTAAGGCTCTATGGCTACACCTTC. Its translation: CASSLRLYGYTF.

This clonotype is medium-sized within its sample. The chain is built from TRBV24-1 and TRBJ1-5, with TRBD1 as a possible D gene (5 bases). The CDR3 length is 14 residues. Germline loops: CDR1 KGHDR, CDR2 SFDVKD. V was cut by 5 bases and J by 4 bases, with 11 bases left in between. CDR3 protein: CATSGDSWNQPQHF. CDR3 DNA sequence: TGTGCCACCAGTGGTGACAGCTGGAATCAGCCCCAGCATTTT.

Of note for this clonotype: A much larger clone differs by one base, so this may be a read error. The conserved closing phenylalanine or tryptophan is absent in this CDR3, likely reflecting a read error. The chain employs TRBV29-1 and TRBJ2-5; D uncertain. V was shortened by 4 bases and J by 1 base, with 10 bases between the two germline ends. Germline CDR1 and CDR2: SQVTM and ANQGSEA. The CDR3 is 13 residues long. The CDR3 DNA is TGCAGCGTTGTTCGGGCCTCCCAAGAGACCCAGTACTCC. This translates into CSVVRASQETQYS.

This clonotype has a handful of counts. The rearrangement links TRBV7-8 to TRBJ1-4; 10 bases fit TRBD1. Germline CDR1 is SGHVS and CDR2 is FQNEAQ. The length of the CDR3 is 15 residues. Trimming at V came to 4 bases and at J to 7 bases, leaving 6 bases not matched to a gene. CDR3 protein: CASSYGGTGAEKLFF. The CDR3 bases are TGTGCCAGCAGCTACGGGGGGACAGGGGCTGAAAAACTGTTTTTT. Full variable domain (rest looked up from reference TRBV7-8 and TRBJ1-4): GAGVSQSPRYKVAKRGQDVALRCDPISGHVSLFWYQQALGQGPEFLTYFQNEAQLDKSGLPSDRFFAERPEGSVSTLKIQRTQQEDSAVYLCASSYGGTGAEKLFFGSGTQLSVL.

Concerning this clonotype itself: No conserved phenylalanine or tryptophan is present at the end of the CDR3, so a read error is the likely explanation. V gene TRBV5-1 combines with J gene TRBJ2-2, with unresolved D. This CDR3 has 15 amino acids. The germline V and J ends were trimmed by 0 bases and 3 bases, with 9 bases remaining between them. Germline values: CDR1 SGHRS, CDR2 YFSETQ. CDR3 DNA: TGCGCCAGCAGCTTGGTGAAGGGTGACACCGGGGAGCTGTTTCTT. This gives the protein CASSLVKGDTGELFL.

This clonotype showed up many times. The DNA of the CDR3 is TGTGCCAGTAGTACCGCTGGGACAGCTAACTATGGCTACACCTTC. Protein: CASSTAGTANYGYTF. J is TRBJ1-2 and V is TRBV19, with 7 positions matching TRBD1. The CDR3 totals 15 residues. V lost 4 bases and J lost 0; bases outside the gene matches: 5. CDR1 is LNHDA and CDR2 is SQIVND in the germline V gene (reference sequence).

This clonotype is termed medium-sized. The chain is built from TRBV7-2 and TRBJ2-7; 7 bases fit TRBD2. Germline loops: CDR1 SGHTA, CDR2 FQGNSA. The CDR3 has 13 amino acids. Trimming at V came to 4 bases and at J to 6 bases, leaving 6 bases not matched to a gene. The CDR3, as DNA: TGTGCCAGCAGCTCGCGGGGGATCCTCGAGCAGTACTTC. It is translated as CASSSRGILEQYF.

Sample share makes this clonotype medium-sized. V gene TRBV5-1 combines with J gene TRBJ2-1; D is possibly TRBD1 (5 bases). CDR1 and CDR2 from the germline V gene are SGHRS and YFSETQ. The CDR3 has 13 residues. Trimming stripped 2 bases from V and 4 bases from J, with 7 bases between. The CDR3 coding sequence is TGCGCCAGCAGCTTTCAGGGATACAATGAGCAGTTCTTC. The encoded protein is CASSFQGYNEQFF.

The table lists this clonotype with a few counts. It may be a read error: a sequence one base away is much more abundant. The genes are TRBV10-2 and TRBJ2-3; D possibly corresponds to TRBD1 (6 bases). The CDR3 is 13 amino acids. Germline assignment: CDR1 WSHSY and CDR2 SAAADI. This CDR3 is CASIDRISETQYF. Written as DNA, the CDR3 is TGCGCCAGCATTGACAGGATCTCAGAGACGCAGTATTTT.

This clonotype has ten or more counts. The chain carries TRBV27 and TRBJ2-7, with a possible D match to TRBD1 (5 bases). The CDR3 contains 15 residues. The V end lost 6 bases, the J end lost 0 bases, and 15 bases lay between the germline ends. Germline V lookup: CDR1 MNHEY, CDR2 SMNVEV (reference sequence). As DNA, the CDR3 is TGTGCCAGCAGGCTAGGGGCAGGGAACTCCTACGAGCAGTACTTC. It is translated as CASRLGAGNSYEQYF.